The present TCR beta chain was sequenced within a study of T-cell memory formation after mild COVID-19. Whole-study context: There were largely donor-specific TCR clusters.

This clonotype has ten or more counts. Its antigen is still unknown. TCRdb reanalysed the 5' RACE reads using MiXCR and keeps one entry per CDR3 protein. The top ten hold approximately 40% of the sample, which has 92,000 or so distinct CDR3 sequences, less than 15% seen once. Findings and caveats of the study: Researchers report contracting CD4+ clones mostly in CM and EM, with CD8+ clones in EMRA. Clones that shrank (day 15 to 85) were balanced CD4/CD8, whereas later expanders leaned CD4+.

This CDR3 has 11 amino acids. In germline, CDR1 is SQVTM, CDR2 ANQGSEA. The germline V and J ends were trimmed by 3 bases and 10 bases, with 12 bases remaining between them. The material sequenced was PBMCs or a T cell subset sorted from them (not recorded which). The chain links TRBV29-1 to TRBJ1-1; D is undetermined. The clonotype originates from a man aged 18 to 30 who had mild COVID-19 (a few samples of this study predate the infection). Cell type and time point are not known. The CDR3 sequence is CSVDLTIGAFF. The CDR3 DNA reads TGCAGCGTTGACCTCACCATTGGAGCTTTCTTT.